The rows below give T cell receptor beta chains drawn from one sample of a study of blood T cell repertoires in COVID-19. TCRdb's table, derived via immunoSEQ multiplex PCR, lists solely in-frame clones and lacks some. The sample shows tens of thousands of clones, around 75% of them seen only once. Sequencing was done on a sample of peripheral blood. The origin of the receptors is a human donor in a cohort sampled during active COVID-19. CDR3s include the opening cysteine and the closing phenylalanine or tryptophan. Each record gives: CDR3 length, V gene, J gene, D gene, clone size, CDR3 protein, CDR3 DNA. The D gene is left open where the match is weak. The size entry is marked missing in some rows and otherwise reads once, few, many or a size class.

15	TRBV19	TRBJ2-1	.	.	CASSITRSSYNEQFF	TGTGCCAGTAGTATAACTAGGAGCTCCTACAATGAGCAGTTCTTC
16	TRBV7-2	TRBJ2-7	TRBD2	.	CASSSGTSGTSYEQYF	TGTGCCAGCAGCTCCGGGACTAGCGGGACCTCCTACGAGCAGTACTTC
20	TRBV5-1	TRBJ2-1	TRBD2	.	CASRSRYLAGGGFSYNEQFF	TGCGCCAGCAGATCACGGTACCTAGCGGGAGGTGGGTTCTCCTACAATGAGCAGTTCTTC
13	TRBV28	TRBJ2-7	.	.	CASTLGRTYEQYF	TGTGCCAGCACCCTGGGGCGGACCTACGAGCAGTACTTC
15	TRBV10-3	TRBJ2-1	.	.	CAISRSSASYNEQFF	TGTGCCATCAGTAGATCTAGCGCTTCCTACAATGAGCAGTTCTTC
14	TRBV9	TRBJ1-2	TRBD1	.	CASSPAQGVSGYTF	TGTGCCAGCAGCCCCGCGCAGGGGGTGAGCGGCTACACCTTC
15	TRBV19	TRBJ2-5	.	.	CASSMYREVGETQYF	TGTGCCAGTAGTATGTACAGGGAAGTGGGAGAGACCCAGTACTTC
11	TRBV19	TRBJ1-1	.	.	CASIRVSEAFF	TGTGCCAGTATACGGGTCTCCGAAGCTTTCTTT
15	TRBV5-4	TRBJ2-2	TRBD2	.	CASSPRLADTGELFF	TGTGCCAGCAGCCCGCGACTAGCGGACACCGGGGAGCTGTTTTTT
16	TRBV5-1	TRBJ2-3	TRBD1	.	CASSYGTGKFADTQYF	TGCGCCAGCAGCTACGGGACAGGGAAATTTGCAGATACGCAGTATTTT
13	TRBV29-1	TRBJ1-1	TRBD1	.	CSVVTGGVTEAFF	TGCAGCGTTGTCACAGGGGGCGTCACTGAAGCTTTCTTT
17	TRBV19	TRBJ1-5	TRBD1	once	CASMRPPGQGKGQPQHF	TGTGCCAGTATGCGTCCCCCGGGACAGGGGAAGGGTCAGCCCCAGCATTTT
14	TRBV5-1	TRBJ2-2	.	few	CASSLLWGAGELFF	TGCGCCAGCAGCCTGCTTTGGGGGGCCGGGGAGCTGTTTTTT
13	TRBV27	TRBJ1-2	.	.	CASSGGVGYGYTF	TGTGCCAGCAGCGGGGGAGTTGGCTATGGCTACACCTTC
16	TRBV3-1/TRBV3-2	TRBJ1-1	.	.	CASSQAQEAGYTEAFF	TGTGCCAGCAGCCAAGCCCAAGAGGCAGGGTATACTGAAGCTTTCTTT
15	TRBV5-6	TRBJ2-1	TRBD2	.	CASSPMTSGDNEQFF	TGTGCCAGCAGCCCCATGACTAGCGGAGACAATGAGCAGTTCTTC
17	TRBV5-1	TRBJ1-1	TRBD1	.	CASSLALGQGPNTEAFF	TGCGCCAGCAGCTTGGCCTTGGGACAGGGTCCCAACACTGAAGCTTTCTTT
14	TRBV21-1	TRBJ2-7	.	.	CASSRTGYHYEQYF	TGTGCCAGCAGCAGAACAGGGTATCACTACGAGCAGTACTTC
13	TRBV5-4	TRBJ2-1	.	.	CASSLVERSEQFF	TGTGCCAGCAGCTTGGTCGAGAGGTCAGAGCAGTTCTTC
15	TRBV6-2/TRBV6-3	TRBJ2-1	TRBD2	.	CASSYYREGRYEQFF	TGTGCCAGCAGTTACTACCGGGAGGGAAGGTATGAGCAGTTCTTC
12	TRBV11-2	TRBJ2-7	TRBD2	.	CASSWGGYEQYF	TGTGCCAGCAGCTGGGGGGGCTACGAGCAGTACTTC
15	TRBV6-5	TRBJ2-7	.	.	CASSYSGAGPYEQYF	TGTGCCAGCAGTTACTCAGGGGCCGGGCCCTACGAGCAGTACTTC
15	TRBV6-5	TRBJ1-1	.	few	CASFRFATTNTEAFF	TGTGCCAGCTTCAGGTTTGCCACCACGAACACTGAAGCTTTCTTT
15	TRBV3-1/TRBV3-2	TRBJ2-2	TRBD1	.	CASSTQGAGTGELFF	TGTGCCAGCAGCACACAGGGGGCAGGGACCGGGGAGCTGTTTTTT
15	TRBV3-1/TRBV3-2	TRBJ2-1	TRBD2	.	CASSLSLAGYNEQFF	TGTGCCAGCAGCCTCTCACTAGCGGGGTACAATGAGCAGTTCTTC
16	TRBV18	TRBJ2-1	TRBD1	few	CASSPGQGVSYNEQFF	TGTGCCAGCTCACCCGGACAGGGAGTCTCCTACAATGAGCAGTTCTTC
14	TRBV5-1	TRBJ2-7	TRBD1	few	CASSLGQGAYEQYF	TGCGCCAGCAGCCTGGGACAGGGGGCCTACGAGCAGTACTTC
15	TRBV21-1	TRBJ1-2	.	.	CASSTREGVTIGYTF	TGTGCCAGCAGCACCCGGGAGGGGGTGACTATTGGCTACACCTTC
15	TRBV9	TRBJ2-3	.	.	CASSVGSGRTDTQYF	TGTGCCAGCAGCGTAGGCTCAGGCCGCACAGATACGCAGTATTTT
15	TRBV18	TRBJ1-4	.	.	CASSPSDATNEKLFF	TGTGCCAGCTCACCTTCAGATGCAACTAATGAAAAACTGTTTTTT
13	TRBV12-5	TRBJ1-5	TRBD1	once	CASGLGGTVAQHF	TGTGCTAGTGGTTTGGGGGGGACAGTGGCCCAGCATTTT
14	TRBV6-5	TRBJ2-1	.	.	CASTSGMGDNEQFF	TGTGCCAGCACCTCCGGGATGGGCGACAATGAGCAGTTCTTC
13	TRBV6-5	TRBJ2-7	TRBD2	.	CASRTSGSGEQYF	TGTGCCAGCAGAACTAGCGGGAGTGGCGAGCAGTACTTC
15	TRBV9	TRBJ1-4	.	.	CASSVGGTANEKLFF	TGTGCCAGCAGCGTAGGGGGCACGGCTAATGAAAAACTGTTTTTT
13	TRBV5-6	TRBJ2-7	.	few	CASSNGRGLVQYF	TGTGCCAGCAGCAACGGACGGGGGTTGGTGCAGTACTTC
16	TRBV7-9	TRBJ2-1	TRBD1	few	CASSSRTGTGGDEQFF	TGTGCCAGCAGCTCAAGGACCGGGACAGGGGGCGATGAGCAGTTCTTC
15	TRBV7-9	TRBJ1-2	.	.	CASSLGSSTNYGYTF	TGTGCCAGCAGCTTAGGGTCCAGTACGAACTATGGCTACACCTTC
15	TRBV3-1/TRBV3-2	TRBJ2-2	TRBD2	.	CASSTRIAGGGELFF	TGTGCCAGCAGTACGAGAATAGCGGGGGGCGGGGAGCTGTTTTTT
15	TRBV2	TRBJ2-1	TRBD2	few	CASRVTSELYNEQFF	TGTGCCAGCAGGGTGACTAGCGAGCTGTACAATGAGCAGTTCTTC
16	TRBV6-6	TRBJ2-1	TRBD1	.	CASSSRDRGVSNEQFF	TGTGCCAGCAGTTCCCGGGACAGGGGAGTTAGTAATGAGCAGTTCTTC
15	TRBV9	TRBJ1-1	.	.	CASSVSGNAYTEAFF	TGTGCCAGCAGCGTCTCGGGAAATGCGTACACTGAAGCTTTCTTT
13	TRBV24-1	TRBJ2-7	.	few	CATSGGSSYEQYF	TGTGCCACCAGTGGAGGCAGCTCCTACGAGCAGTACTTC
15	TRBV6-5	TRBJ2-4	.	.	CASSPPGTPGNIQYF	TGTGCCAGCAGCCCACCAGGGACACCCGGAAACATTCAGTACTTC
17	TRBV6-2/TRBV6-3	TRBJ2-2	TRBD2	.	CASSSSLAGDSTGELFF	TGTGCCAGCAGTTCCTCACTAGCGGGAGATAGCACCGGGGAGCTGTTTTTT
15	TRBV18	TRBJ1-1	.	.	CASSPPVREGTEAFF	TGTGCCAGCTCACCCCCCGTTAGGGAGGGAACTGAAGCTTTCTTT
14	TRBV10-3	TRBJ2-7	.	.	CAISESRGDYEQYF	TGTGCCATCAGTGAGTCTAGGGGCGACTACGAGCAGTACTTC